The present entry profiles one T cell receptor beta chain with its context. Its target is unknown. This sample was taken from a study of cytomegalovirus exposure and HLA in healthy donors. Study outcomes and limitations: The productive fraction for most TCR beta V segments was about 87% or about 30% in an earlier analysis. Upon later analysis, TCR association rates were observed to vary by HLA locus, being highest for DRB1 and lowest for HLA-C. Confirmation was obtained in vitro that a few CMV-associated chains are specific for CMV antigens.

With 60 Vbeta and 13 Jbeta primers, the PCR was carried out. Clones were read by immunoSEQ multiplex PCR, and TCRdb kept only the in-frame ones, dropping some. Of 150,000 to 200,000 clones listed, 60% to 80% are singletons. V lost 0 bases to trimming and J lost 4 bases, with 15 bases between them. Germline V gives CDR1 KGHSH, CDR2 LQKENI. The CDR3 sequence is 16 residues long. All the people who gave samples were healthy bone marrow donors. V gene TRBV18 combines with J gene TRBJ2-5; no clear D gene. The source of this sequence is a woman between 50 and 59 years old in good health and CMV-seropositive. The specimen sequenced was PBMCs. CDR3 residues: CASSPPGPQPRETQYF. The CDR3 coding sequence is TGTGCCAGCTCACCACCGGGCCCCCAACCCCGAGAGACCCAGTACTTC.